The sequence of this TCR beta chain was determined in a study of T cells in Graves' hyperthyroidism and ophthalmopathy. Study findings and constraints: Most thyroid clonotypes expanded above 0.001 appeared in blood too.

Template material for amplifying TCR beta CDR3 regions consisted of RNA transcripts. The primer set for the first-round RT-PCR of the TCR CDR3 was HTBI. TCRdb reprocessed the multiplex PCR reads via MiXCR and lists one record per CDR3 protein. The profile shows about 640,000 distinct CDR3 sequences, less than 25% of them singletons. Points on this clonotype: Its antigen is unidentified.

Sample: blood. The receptor was isolated from a man aged 25 to 40 with Graves' ophthalmopathy.

CDR3 coding DNA: TGTGCCAGCACCCCTGCGGGAGGGCGTTCGGATACGCAGTATTTT. Its translation is CASTPAGGRSDTQYF. The rearrangement uses TRBV9 and TRBJ2-3; 9 nucleotides match TRBD2. V was clipped by 6 bases and J by 6 bases; unmatched bases: 11. CDR1 and CDR2 (germline): SGDLS, YYNGEE. The CDR3 is 15 amino acids.